Here is one T cell receptor (beta chain) with its context. The antigen is unknown. The data stem from a study of blood T cells in healthy people across ages. Study-level results: Unsorted PBMCs prevented conclusive naive versus antigen-experienced comparison. There were more naive CD4+ cells and higher diversity in long-lived donors than in aged donors.

The use of a sample-barcoded 5' primer and a J-beta primer mix characterized a second PCR of roughly 6 to 11 cycles. TCRdb recomputed calls from the 5' RACE reads with MiXCR, one row per CDR3 protein. The sample lists about 900,000 distinct CDR3 sequences, around 62% occurring once. Looked up from germline, CDR1 is LGHNA and CDR2 is YNFKEQ. The V gene lost 0 bases and the J gene lost 0 bases, with 15 bases spanning the gap. The CDR3 covers 19 residues. The chain joins TRBV4-2 to TRBJ1-6; tentatively, D is TRBD1 (5 bases). Sequenced input: blood. The clonotype was recovered from a man aged 25 to 40 in good health. This chain's CDR3 is CASSQERGSGRSYNSPLHF. CDR3 sequence (DNA): TGTGCCAGCAGCCAAGAACGGGGGAGCGGACGCTCCTATAATTCACCCCTCCACTTT.